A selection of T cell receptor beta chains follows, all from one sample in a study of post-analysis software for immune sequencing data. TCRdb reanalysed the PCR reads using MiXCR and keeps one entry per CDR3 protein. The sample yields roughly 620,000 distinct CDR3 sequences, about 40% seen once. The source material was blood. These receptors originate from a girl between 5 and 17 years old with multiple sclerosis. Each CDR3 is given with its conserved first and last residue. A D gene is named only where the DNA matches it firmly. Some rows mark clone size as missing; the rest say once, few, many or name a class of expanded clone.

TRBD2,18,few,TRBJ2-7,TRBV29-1,CSVGGGRGEIKGRYEQYF,TGCAGCGTTGGAGGCGGGAGAGGGGAAATAAAGGGGCGCTACGAGCAGTACTTC
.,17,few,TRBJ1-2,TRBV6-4,CASSESISGGLLYGYTF,TGTGCCAGCAGTGAGTCTATATCCGGGGGGCTCCTCTATGGCTACACCTTC
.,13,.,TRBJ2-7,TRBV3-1,CASSQEGLGEQYF,TGTGCCAGCAGCCAAGAGGGGCTCGGTGAGCAGTACTTC
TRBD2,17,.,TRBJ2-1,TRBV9,CASSVERTSGRIGEQFF,TGTGCCAGCAGCGTAGAGAGGACTAGCGGGAGGATAGGTGAGCAGTTCTTC
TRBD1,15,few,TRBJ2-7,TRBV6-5,CASSQTGDIAYEQYF,TGTGCCAGCAGTCAGACAGGGGATATCGCCTACGAGCAGTACTTC
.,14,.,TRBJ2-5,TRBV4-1,CASSQETGKETQYF,TGCGCCAGCAGCCAAGAGACCGGAAAAGAGACCCAGTACTTC
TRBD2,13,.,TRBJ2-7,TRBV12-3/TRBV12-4,CASSSGTSREQYF,TGTGCCAGCAGTTCCGGGACTAGCCGCGAGCAGTACTTC
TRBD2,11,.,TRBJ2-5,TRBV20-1,CSLRGDETQYF,TGCAGTCTACGGGGGGATGAGACCCAGTACTTC
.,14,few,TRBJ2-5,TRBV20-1,CSARRRGFQETQYF,TGCAGTGCTAGAAGGAGGGGCTTCCAAGAGACCCAGTACTTC
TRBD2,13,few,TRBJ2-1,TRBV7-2,CASSQKREGRWFF,TGTGCCAGCAGCCAAAAGAGGGAGGGCAGGTGGTTCTTC
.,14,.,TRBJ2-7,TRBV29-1,CGVVPFGREGEQYF,TGCGGCGTTGTCCCGTTCGGCAGGGAAGGGGAGCAGTACTTC
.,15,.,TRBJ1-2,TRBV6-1,CASSEPRLGLYGYTF,TGTGCCAGCAGTGAACCTCGCTTGGGACTTTATGGCTACACCTTC
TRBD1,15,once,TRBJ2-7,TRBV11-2,CASSRTWDRTYEQYF,TGTGCCAGCAGCCGCACCTGGGACAGGACCTACGAGCAGTACTTC
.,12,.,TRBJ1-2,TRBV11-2,CASRGATYGYTF,TGTGCCAGCCGGGGTGCGACCTATGGCTACACCTTC
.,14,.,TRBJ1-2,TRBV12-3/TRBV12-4,CASSTRVLNYGYTF,TGTGCCAGCAGTACCAGGGTCCTTAACTATGGCTACACCTTC
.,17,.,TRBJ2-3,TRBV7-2,CASSTPTGLLPTDTQYF,TGTGCCAGCAGCACCCCCACAGGACTCCTCCCCACAGATACGCAGTATTTT
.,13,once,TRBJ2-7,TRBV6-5,CASREGSHYEQYF,TGTGCCAGCAGAGAGGGTTCTCACTACGAGCAGTACTTC
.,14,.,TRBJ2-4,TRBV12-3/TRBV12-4,CASSSRSGKNIQYF,TGTGCCAGCAGTTCACGCTCCGGCAAAAACATTCAGTACTTC
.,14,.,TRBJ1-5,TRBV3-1,CASSPGTENQPQHF,TGTGCCAGCAGCCCCGGGACGGAGAATCAGCCCCAGCATTTT
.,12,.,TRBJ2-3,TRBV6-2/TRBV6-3,CATSHSTDTQYF,TGTGCCACTTCACACAGCACAGATACGCAGTATTTT
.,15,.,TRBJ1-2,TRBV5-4,CASSFPGGTNVGYTF,TGTGCCAGCAGTTTCCCTGGTGGAACGAACGTTGGCTACACCTTC
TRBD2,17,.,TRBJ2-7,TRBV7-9,CASSSPRQREGSYEQYF,TGTGCCAGCAGCTCCCCCCGACAGCGGGAGGGCTCCTACGAGCAGTACTTC
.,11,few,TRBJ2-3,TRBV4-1,CASSQKDTQYF,TGCGCCAGCAGCCAGAAAGATACGCAGTATTTT
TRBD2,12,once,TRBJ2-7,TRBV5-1,CASSFGLDEQYF,TGCGCCAGCAGTTTCGGACTAGACGAGCAGTACTTC
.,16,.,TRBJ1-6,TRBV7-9,CASSSNSFTYNSPLHF,TGTGCCAGCAGCTCAAACAGTTTCACCTATAATTCACCCCTCCACTTT
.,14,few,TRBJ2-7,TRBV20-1,CSASPGQLSYEQYF,TGCAGTGCTTCTCCGGGACAACTCTCCTACGAGCAGTACTTC
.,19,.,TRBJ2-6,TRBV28,CASSWAWDGEVSGANVLTF,TGTGCCAGCAGTTGGGCATGGGACGGAGAAGTCTCTGGGGCCAACGTCCTGACTTTC
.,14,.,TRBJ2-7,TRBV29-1,CSVGRTVSSYEQYF,TGCAGCGTTGGCCGGACCGTTAGCTCCTACGAGCAGTACTTC
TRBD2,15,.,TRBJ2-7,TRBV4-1,CASSQDGTSGYEQYF,TGCGCCAGCAGCCAAGATGGGACTAGCGGGTACGAGCAGTACTTC
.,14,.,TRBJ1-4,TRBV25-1,CASSETGSGEKLFF,TGTGCCAGCAGTGAAACAGGCTCGGGTGAAAAACTGTTTTTT
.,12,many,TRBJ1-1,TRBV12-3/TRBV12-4,CASSQGWAEAFF,TGTGCCAGCAGCCAGGGGTGGGCTGAAGCTTTCTTT
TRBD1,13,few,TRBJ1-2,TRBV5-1,CASSLTGETGYTF,TGCGCCAGCAGCTTGACAGGGGAGACCGGCTACACCTTC
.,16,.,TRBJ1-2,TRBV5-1,CASSLLEASREYGYTF,TGCGCCAGCAGCTTACTTGAGGCCTCGAGGGAGTATGGCTACACCTTC
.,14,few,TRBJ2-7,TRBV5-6,CASSLGTLGDEQYF,TGTGCCAGCAGCTTAGGGACCTTGGGGGACGAGCAGTACTTC
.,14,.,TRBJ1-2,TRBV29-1,CSVMGAGVEYGYTF,TGCAGCGTTATGGGTGCGGGGGTAGAGTATGGTTACACCTTC
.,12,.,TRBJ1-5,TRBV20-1,CSLSRSNQPQHF,TGCAGCCTGAGCCGTAGCAATCAGCCCCAGCATTTT
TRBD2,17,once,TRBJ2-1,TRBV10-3,CAISDRRLAVPYNEQFF,TGTGCCATCAGTGACCGACGACTAGCGGTACCTTACAATGAGCAGTTCTTC
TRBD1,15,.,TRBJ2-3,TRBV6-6,CASSSRDRSTDTQYF,TGTGCCAGCAGTTCGAGGGACAGGAGCACAGATACGCAGTATTTT
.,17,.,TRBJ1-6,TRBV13,CASSLGGGDLWDSPLHF,TGTGCCAGCAGCTTAGGAGGGGGGGACCTCTGGGATTCACCCCTCCACTTT
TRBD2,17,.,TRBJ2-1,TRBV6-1,CASSPTSGRVTYSEQFF,TGTGCCAGCAGCCCGACTAGCGGGAGAGTCACCTACAGTGAGCAGTTCTTC
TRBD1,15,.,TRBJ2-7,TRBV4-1,CASSQPTGGRSEQYF,TGCGCCAGCAGCCAACCGACAGGGGGCCGCTCCGAGCAGTACTTC
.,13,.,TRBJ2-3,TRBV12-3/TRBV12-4,CASSFPPTDTQYF,TGTGCCAGCAGTTTTCCCCCCACAGATACGCAGTATTTT
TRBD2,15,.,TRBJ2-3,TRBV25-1,CASSSSGGNTDTQYF,TGTGCCAGCAGTTCTAGCGGGGGAAACACAGATACACAGTATTTT
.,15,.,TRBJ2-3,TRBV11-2,CASSLDLENTDTQYF,TGTGCCAGCAGCTTAGATCTAGAAAACACAGATACGCAGTATTTT
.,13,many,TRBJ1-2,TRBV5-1,CASSLGHNYGYTF,TGCGCCAGCAGCTTGGGACACAACTATGGCTACACCTTC
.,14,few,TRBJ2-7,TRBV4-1,CASSPVQRVGEQYF,TGCGCCAGCAGCCCTGTTCAAAGGGTGGGCGAGCAGTACTTC
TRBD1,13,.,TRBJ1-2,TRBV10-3,CAITPGQSDGYTF,TGTGCCATCACTCCGGGACAGTCCGATGGCTACACCTTC
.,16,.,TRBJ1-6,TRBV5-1,CASSLEQGGLHSPLHF,TGCGCCAGCAGCTTGGAACAGGGAGGACTCCATTCACCCCTCCACTTT
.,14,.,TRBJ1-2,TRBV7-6,CASSLGEQSYGYTF,TGTGCCAGCAGCTTAGGGGAACAGTCCTATGGCTACACCTTC
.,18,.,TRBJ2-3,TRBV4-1,CASSQGGVLTVGGDTQYF,TGCGCCAGCAGCCAAGGGGGTGTGCTGACGGTCGGAGGGGATACGCAGTATTTT
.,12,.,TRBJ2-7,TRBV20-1,CSASDSPHEQYF,TGCAGTGCTTCAGACAGCCCTCACGAGCAGTACTTC
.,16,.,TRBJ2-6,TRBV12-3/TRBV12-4,CAISQGIFSGANVLTF,TGTGCCATTTCCCAAGGAATATTCTCTGGGGCCAACGTCCTGACTTTC
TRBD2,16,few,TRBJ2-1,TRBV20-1,CSASHHQREPYNEQFF,TGCAGTGCTAGTCATCATCAGCGGGAGCCCTACAATGAGCAGTTCTTC
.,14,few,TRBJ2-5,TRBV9,CASSDLEGEETQYF,TGTGCCAGCAGCGATCTTGAAGGGGAAGAGACCCAGTACTTC